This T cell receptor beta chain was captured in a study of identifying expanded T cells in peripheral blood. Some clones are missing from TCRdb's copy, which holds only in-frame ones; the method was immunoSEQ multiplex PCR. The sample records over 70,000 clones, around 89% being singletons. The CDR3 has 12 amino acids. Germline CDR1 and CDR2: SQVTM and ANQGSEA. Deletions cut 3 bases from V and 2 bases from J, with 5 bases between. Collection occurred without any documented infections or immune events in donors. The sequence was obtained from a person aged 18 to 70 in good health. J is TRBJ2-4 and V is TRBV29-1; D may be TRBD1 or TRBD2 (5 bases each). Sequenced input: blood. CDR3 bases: TGCAGCGTTGAGGGACCCAAAAACATTCAGTACTTC. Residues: CSVEGPKNIQYF. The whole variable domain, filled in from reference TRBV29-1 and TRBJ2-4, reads SAVISQKPSRDICQRGTSLTIQCQVDSQVTMMFWYRQQPGQSLTLIATANQGSEATYESGFVIDKFPISRPNLTFSTLTVSNMSPEDSSIYLCSVEGPKNIQYFGAGTRLSVL.